Here is one T cell receptor beta chain with its context. The antigen it binds to is not known. Per-nucleotide qualities are absent, and no much larger clonotype sits a single base away. Receptor amplification or capture employed the immunoSEQ multiplex PCR assay. The multiplex PCR relied on a mix of 60 forward primers for TCR Vbeta segments and 13 reverse primers for TCR Jbeta segments. Amplification of the CDR3 region of rearranged TCR beta genes was performed with a multiplex PCR assay on genomic DNA. The amplified TCR beta libraries were sequenced on the Illumina HiSeq System as 87-base-pair reads. The source study handled its data this way. A later analysis counted 65 million to 90 million unique TCR beta chains across the 690 or so repertoires, and some 11 million of these chains were shared by at least two donors. Raw reads were error-corrected and collapsed into unique sequences by a nearest-neighbor algorithm in which closely related sequences were merged to remove PCR and sequencing errors. CDR3 sequences were aligned to IMGT reference sequences to assign V, D and J gene segments. For a sequence to be retained, a match of at least six nucleotides was required to both a V gene segment and a J gene segment. Rearrangements were classified as productive when the CDR3 lacked stop codons and remained in frame with V and J, and all other rearrangements were classified as non-productive. CDR3 was defined according to IMGT convention as the region running from the second conserved V-encoded cysteine to the conserved J-encoded phenylalanine. Sequences without an unambiguous match to a single V gene segment were excluded from the earlier analysis of a few hundred of the donors. An earlier analysis of a few hundred of the donors classified V segments as functional when productive rearrangements were above 56.7% and as segregating when the standard deviation between donors was above 5%. A statistical classification framework was built to diagnose cytomegalovirus status from the catalog of TCR beta chain sequences. V and J gene assignment, in a later analysis, came from comparing TCR nucleotide sequences with IMGT/GENE-DB human TR gene sequences. Using the TCRdist pipeline, a later analysis assigned CDR3 sequences along with most-parsimonious VDJ recombination scenarios. In a later analysis, every TCR beta chain was defined by the combination of its CDR3 amino acid sequence and its V-gene family, and reads without a unique V-gene family were dropped. As a way to deal with suspected cross-contamination and a sequencing artifact, a later analysis dropped approximately 590 nucleotide sequences that were highly shared and had low generation probability. In a later analysis, a clonal expansion index was calculated for each public chain from normalized within-repertoire ranks of inferred template counts. A later analysis computed generation probabilities with a VDJ recombination model fitted to out-of-frame rearrangements, and checked the results against IGoR. Hypergeometric tests were used in a later analysis to score TCR-TCR, TCR-HLA and TCR-CMV co-occurrence, with a repertoire-size bias correction applied to the TCR pairs. In a later analysis, false discovery rates were estimated by permuting HLA or CMV assignments 20 times. In a later analysis, co-occurring TCRs were grouped with DBSCAN, and TCRdist sequence similarity was added when clustering was performed within HLA-allele-positive subsets. Repertoires with fewer than 30,000 or more than 120,000 public chains, plus five repertoires with anomalous nucleotide sharing, were excluded from co-occurrence clustering. This is the immuneACCESS table as TCRdb keeps it, with only in-frame sequences that have V and J called. A part of the clones is gone; compared with another copy, unresolved V genes explain less than half, and the rest is unexplained. Clone size and V and J calls were adopted from that table, with D and trimming inferred from the DNA. This sample gives 200,000 or so clones in total; roughly 84% of them show up just once. The top ten constitute under 0.85% of the sample.

The cohort consisted of 666 healthy bone marrow donors. Cohort members were all nominally healthy when sampled, although unrecorded immune exposures were likely present. The donor was CMV seronegative and was included in the group of a few hundred seronegative cohort members. A peripheral blood sample was provided by each donor, and peripheral blood mononuclear cells were used for TCR beta sequencing. Genomic DNA was extracted from the blood cell samples with the Qiagen DNeasy Blood Extraction Kit. The V end loses 1 base and the J end loses 9 bases, and a stretch of 9 bases separates them. CDR1 and CDR2 are read off the germline V gene (reference sequence) as DFQATT and SNEGSKA. The CDR3 runs 11 residues from the cysteine to the phenylalanine. Of all the DNA, just the CDR3 is kept, 33 bases in frame from base 1. This entry is derived from a study of cytomegalovirus exposure and HLA in healthy donors (dated 2017 in TCRdb). With regard to the full study: An earlier analysis of roughly 570 of the donors reported about 300 Gb of sequence data and 95 million to 120 million unique TCR beta sequences obtained from 150 million to 200 million T cells. An early release covering roughly 580 HLA-typed donors comprised about 300 gigabases of sequencing data and about 90 million unique TCR sequences. Among the roughly 380 genotyped donors, approximately 82% belonged to the genetic ancestry cluster associated with self-reported Caucasian donors. The study aimed to test whether signatures of past pathogen exposure could be identified by cataloging public T cell receptors. The study profiled the T cell repertoires of 550 to 700 subjects by immunosequencing and related them to cytomegalovirus serostatus. Along with the approximately 620-subject first cohort, a separate validation cohort of over a hundred different subjects was used. The study combined high-throughput TCR immunosequencing, statistical association of individual TCRs with disease status, and machine learning to predict cytomegalovirus infection status. In a later analysis, previously published TCR beta repertoires from several hundred donors were re-analyzed and high-resolution HLA genotyping was added so that TCR occurrence patterns could be studied. Rather than using new phenotypic data, the later analysis identified candidate immune exposures from TCR beta sequences and from how often those sequences occurred across donors. An earlier analysis of nearly 600 of the donors applied high-throughput TCR beta sequencing to assess whether each TCR beta V gene segment acted as functional or pseudogenic. Donor age, sex, ethnicity and CMV serostatus were collected together with the repertoire data. A later genetic analysis took genome-wide SNP genotypes for about 55% of the roughly 670 donors and used that subset as a discovery cohort. All discovery cohort repertoires had been generated using a single sequencing platform. HLA typing covered class I and class II loci at four-digit resolution. The number of donors typed differed by locus, with about 620-630 for A, B, C, DRB1 and DQB1, more than 500 for DQA1, nearly 610 for DPA1, and some 470 for DPB1. Roughly five DR-DQ haplotypes were handled as single units for association and clustering, since linkage in the cohort was strong. Among a few hundred genotyped donors of the cohort, an average of roughly 240,000 unique TCR beta nucleotide sequences were sequenced per donor, roughly 18% of them non-productive.

The investigation overall reported the following: In a later analysis, HLA-associated TCR beta chains showed more clonal expansion and lower generation probabilities than non-associated chains that were equally common. HLA typing was unavailable for some donors at each locus, so association tests used only the typed subset. In a later genetic analysis, fewer N-insertions in productive TCRs were reported among donors in an Asian-associated ancestry cluster than the roughly 700-donor mean. Assigning TCR associations to individual alleles was difficult when HLA alleles, especially DR and DQ, strongly co-occurred. V-gene and J-gene trimming of TCR beta chains was associated with a missense DCLRE1C variant in a later genetic analysis, and the association was replicated in an independent cohort. In a later analysis, TCR association rates were found to vary across HLA loci, with the most associated TCRs seen for DRB1 alleles and the fewest for HLA-C alleles. Because counts were too low, approximately 15 rarely observed V segments, including chromosome 9 orphons, were excluded from the earlier analysis of 587 of the donors. For the cohort, immune exposure information was limited to CMV serostatus. Sequencing depth was assumed to be roughly uniform across donors in the presence/absence analyses, though that assumption may not hold. In vitro tests confirmed that a few of the cytomegalovirus-associated TCR beta chains recognize cytomegalovirus antigens. The classifier was reported to diagnose cytomegalovirus status with high specificity and sensitivity in both the original and validation cohorts. Linkage disequilibrium might explain the correlated functional status among segregating V segments, but an unknown experimental factor could not be ruled out. Across donors, most TCR sequences were observed very rarely, whereas some public TCRs were present in many individuals. A further reported finding was that TCR beta sequences accurately predicted the HLA-A and HLA-B alleles for most subjects in the first cohort. In a later analysis, some 18,000 TCR beta sequences were associated with specific HLA alleles at a false discovery rate of 0.05. A total of about 180 TCR beta chains were listed by the study as associated with cytomegalovirus. An earlier analysis of approximately 540 of the donors showed that most TCR beta V segments appeared in productive rearrangements either about 87% or about 30% of the time, which broadly matched IMGT annotations. Most CMV-associated TCR beta chains appeared to be HLA-restricted in a later analysis, and the HLA associations seemed to be driven largely by CMV exposure. Only TCR beta chains were sequenced in this cohort, and the absence of alpha or paired-chain data limited detectable features. Some IMGT-functional V segments, including TRBV6-2 and TRBV6-3, could not be told apart with the 87-base-pair reads, so those segments were excluded. According to the authors, the approach could potentially be generalized to other disease states and immunological phenotypes. In a later analysis, several top co-occurrence clusters were reported to appear linked to parvovirus B19, influenza, CMV and Epstein-Barr virus. A group of highly shared sequence variants was considered likely to be a technical artifact of the sequencing pipeline.

Specimen: PBMCs. The receptor's source is a boy younger than 10 in good health and CMV-seronegative. The V gene is TRBV20-1 and the J gene is TRBJ2-5, with TRBD2 as a weak D call on 5 bases. The CDR3 protein sequence reads: CSARVEEAQYF. The DNA is TGCAGTGCTAGAGTAGAGGAGGCCCAGTACTTC.